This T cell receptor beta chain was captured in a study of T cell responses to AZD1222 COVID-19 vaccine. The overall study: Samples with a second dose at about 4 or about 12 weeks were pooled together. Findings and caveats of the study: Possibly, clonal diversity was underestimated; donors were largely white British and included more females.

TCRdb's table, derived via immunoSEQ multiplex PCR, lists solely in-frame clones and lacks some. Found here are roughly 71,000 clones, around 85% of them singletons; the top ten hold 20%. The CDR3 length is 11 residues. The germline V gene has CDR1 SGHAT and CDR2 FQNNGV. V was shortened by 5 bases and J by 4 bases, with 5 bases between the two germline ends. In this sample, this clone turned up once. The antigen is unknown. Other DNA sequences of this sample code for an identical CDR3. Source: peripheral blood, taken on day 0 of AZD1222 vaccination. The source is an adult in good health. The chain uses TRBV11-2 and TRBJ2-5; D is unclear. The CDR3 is CASSLGETQYF. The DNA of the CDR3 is TGTGCCAGCAGCCTAGGAGAGACCCAGTACTTC.